A selection of T cell receptor beta chains follows, all from one sample in a study of T cell repertoires in cytomegalovirus infection. One entry per CDR3 protein results from TCRdb running MiXCR on the reads. The sample consists of fewer than 350,000 distinct CDR3 sequences, around 29% of them appearing once. No antigens are known for them. The sample in question was cultured PBMCs, obtained from culture after CMV antigen stimulation. These receptors were taken from a human donor in good health (CMV status not recorded). Some clones in this sample may be carry-over from other donors' samples. Each CDR3 is given with its conserved first and last residue. The order of the fields is clone size, V gene, CDR3 protein. Rows may omit the clone size; those that give it use once, few, many or a size class.

- TRBV10-3 CAISGTGAEQYF
- TRBV28 CASSTPGLATYEQYF
many TRBV19 CASSMVMGGNQPQHF
once TRBV24-1 CATSDLSQGEQYF
- TRBV7-9 CASSLLRGDGYTF
many TRBV7-2 CASSLQQLNTGELFF
few TRBV12-3/TRBV12-4 CASGPGTSGRALGDTQYF
- TRBV7-2 CASSLAGRTYEQYF
- TRBV7-4 CASSRDSTNEKLFF
many TRBV11-3 CASSFGDRGTDTQYF
few TRBV6-2/TRBV6-3 CASSYSGQHYSNQPQHF
- TRBV5-1 CASSLEDITNTEAFF
few TRBV7-9 CASSLRDRGYYEQYF
few TRBV7-2 CASSLGGQFADTQYF
- TRBV6-1 CASSRQGASGYTF
- TRBV6-6 CASSSYRRRLYNSPLHF
- TRBV10-3 CAISDPGGIRNAKNIQHF
few TRBV12-3/TRBV12-4 CASSLGATSISTDTQYF
- TRBV28 CASSPIDRFYGYTF
- TRBV10-3 CAIRSSTGGTGETQYF
- TRBV24-1 CATSDFSGQGRTGELFF
few TRBV12-3/TRBV12-4 CASSLAGTATLYEQYF
few TRBV6-5 CASSYSIGVGNTEAFF
few TRBV20-1 CSASVSGNEQFF
few TRBV27 CASSYVPDRLAGGLYQFF
many TRBV7-2 CASSLRQGGIGEQYF
- TRBV27 CASSLSPGRATNEKLFF
few TRBV5-4 CASSFEANYGYTF
many TRBV18 CASSPPSSYEQYF
- TRBV29-1 CSVAFDFNSPLHF
- TRBV25-1 CASSESQGRGSPLHF
few TRBV7-3 CASSFRGTDNEQFF
many TRBV7-2 CASSLKPRDRVLSYNEQFF
- TRBV28 CASSFNGRGSETQYF
- TRBV6-1 CASSRTGSPGANVLTF
many TRBV7-2 CASSVDPITGELFF
- TRBV6-1 CASSEPGSINQPQHF
- TRBV6-1 CASSEVGVVGNQPQHF
- TRBV4-1 CASSNTGDHFYEQYF
- TRBV25-1 CASSERGPLDYEQFF
- TRBV5-1 CASTRDSYFYGYTF
- TRBV7-3 CASSSSGAIQGYTF
- TRBV6-5 CASSYSTASGRAHGQFF
- TRBV6-6 CASSYLRQGNTEAFF
- TRBV10-3 CAISESGGLNTGELFF
- TRBV6-6 CASVPRVNTEAFF
- TRBV7-9 CASSPLRPHNEQFF
- TRBV19 CASSTQDSNQPQHF
- TRBV6-2/TRBV6-3 CASSGQTPGNTIYF
- TRBV7-9 CASSPGTGGSSPLHF
- TRBV19 CASSVPQYGNIQYF
many TRBV19 CASSSRWKTQYF
few TRBV6-4 CASSEAGGPTDTQYF